Presented here are 26 T cell receptor beta chains from one specimen sequenced in a study of blood T cell repertoires in COVID-19 (dated by TCRdb to between 2020 and 2021). Receptor libraries were prepared by the immunoSEQ multiplex PCR assay. TCRdb obtained this table from immuneACCESS and retained in-frame rearrangements with V and J assigned. These tables miss some clones; where compared with another copy, unresolved V genes account for less than half of the shortfall, and the remainder is unexplained. Recorded for this sample are 180,000 or so clones; roughly 80% of them occurred a single time. Jointly, the top ten make up roughly 7% of the sample. Sequencing was done on a sample of PBMCs or T cells enriched from blood (not recorded which). The receptors stem from a middle-aged man who had recovered from COVID-19.

The chain carries TRBV9 and TRBJ1-6, with no clear D. Germline V gene sequence: CDR1 SGDLS, CDR2 YYNGEE. This CDR3 contains 15 residues. Trimming took off 4 bases at V and 5 bases at J, with 13 bases between the two ends. In DNA form, the CDR3 reads TGTGCCAGCAGCAGGTTCGCGGAAGATAATTCACCCCTCCACTTT. Encoded protein: CASSRFAEDNSPLHF.

This chain links TRBV28 with TRBJ1-5; D is possibly TRBD1 (6 bases). CDR1 is MDHEN and CDR2 is SYDVKM in the germline V gene. V was trimmed by 3 bases and J by 8 bases, leaving 17 bases between them. CDR3 length equals 15 residues. CDR3 protein: CASSLGGAGSKPQHF. The CDR3, as DNA: TGTGCCAGCAGTTTGGGGGGGGCAGGTAGCAAGCCCCAGCATTTT.

This clone was recorded only once. The chain recombines TRBV14 with TRBJ1-1, with 8 bases matching TRBD1. This CDR3 comprises 18 residues. The germline V gene has CDR1 SGHDN and CDR2 FVKESK. With 4 bases clipped from V and 3 bases from J, the junction kept 16 bases outside the gene matches. The DNA for the CDR3 is TGTGCCAGCAGCCGCTGGATGACAGGGGCATTTAAGGACACTGAAGCTTTCTTT. It translates to CASSRWMTGAFKDTEAFF.

The chain uses TRBV7-8 and TRBJ1-5; D possibly corresponds to TRBD1 (5 bases). Germline CDR1 and CDR2: SGHVS and FQNEAQ. CDR3 length: 13 amino acids. The ends were cut back, 3 bases at V and 5 bases at J, with 8 bases in the middle. The CDR3 spells CASSFPGDQPQHF. CDR3 nucleotide sequence: TGTGCCAGCAGCTTTCCGGGGGATCAGCCCCAGCATTTT. The entire variable domain, with the rest obtained from reference TRBV7-8 and TRBJ1-5, is as follows: GAGVSQSPRYKVAKRGQDVALRCDPISGHVSLFWYQQALGQGPEFLTYFQNEAQLDKSGLPSDRFFAERPEGSVSTLKIQRTQQEDSAVYLCASSFPGDQPQHFGDGTRLSIL.

CDR3 sequence reads: CASSLGSGNSPLHF. In DNA form, the CDR3 reads TGCGCCAGCAGCTTGGGAAGCGGTAATTCACCCCTCCACTTT. V gene TRBV5-1 combines with J gene TRBJ1-6, with unresolved D. The CDR3 is 14 amino acids. The V end lost 0 bases, the J end lost 6 bases, and 7 bases lay between the germline ends. Germline V gene sequence: CDR1 SGHRS, CDR2 YFSETQ.

The V gene is TRBV5-1, the J gene TRBJ2-7; 10 bases agree with TRBD1. Germline V gene sequence: CDR1 SGHRS, CDR2 YFSETQ. V trimming: 3 bases; J trimming: 1 base; junction bases outside the gene matches: 7. This CDR3 comprises 16 residues. DNA for the CDR3: TGCGCCAGCAGCTCCGACCCGGGACAGGGGTCCTACGAGCAGTACTTC. Its protein is CASSSDPGQGSYEQYF.

The V gene is TRBV2, the J gene TRBJ1-1, with TRBD1 matching over 7 bases. V trimming: 3 bases; J trimming: 5 bases; junction bases outside the gene matches: 6. The germline CDR1 and CDR2 sequences are SNHLY and FYNNEI. There are 14 residues in the CDR3. CDR3 nucleotide sequence: TGTGCCAGCAGTGATAGGGGGCTGGCGACTGAAGCTTTCTTT. Protein: CASSDRGLATEAFF.

The chain's CDR3 is CATSDWSPEETQYF. The CDR3 DNA reads TGTGCCACCAGTGATTGGAGTCCCGAAGAGACCCAGTACTTC. The J gene is TRBJ2-5, the V gene TRBV24-1; D is undetermined. CDR1 KGHDR and CDR2 SFDVKD come from the germline V gene. The CDR3 covers 14 residues. V shed 2 bases and J shed 3 bases, with 9 bases lying between them.

The rearrangement joins TRBV10-3 to TRBJ2-1, with 7 positions matching TRBD1. The germline V gene encodes CDR1 ENHRY and CDR2 SYGVKD. V trimming: 4 bases; J trimming: 5 bases; junction bases outside the gene matches: 5. The CDR3 consists of 14 residues. CDR3 sequence reads: CAISGNTGDNEQFF. CDR3 sequence (DNA): TGTGCCATCAGTGGTAACACAGGGGACAATGAGCAGTTCTTC.

This chain's CDR3 is CASSYLGQLANYGYTF. Written as DNA, the CDR3 is TGCGCCAGCAGTTACCTCGGACAGTTAGCTAACTATGGCTACACCTTC. J is TRBJ1-2 and V is TRBV5-1, with a tentative D call TRBD1 (6 bases). CDR1 and CDR2 (germline): SGHRS, YFSETQ. The V end lost 5 bases, the J end lost 0 bases, and 17 bases lay between the germline ends. The CDR3 has 16 amino acids.

The genes are TRBV7-9 and TRBJ2-2, with no clear D. The CDR3 is made up of 18 amino acids. V was clipped by 5 bases and J by 3 bases, with 22 bases between them. The germline V gene has CDR1 SEHNR and CDR2 FQNEAQ (reference sequence). The CDR3 DNA reads TGTGCCAGCAGCCGCCCTAGGCCGCCCAAACGCGACACCGGGGAGCTGTTTTTT. Translating it yields CASSRPRPPKRDTGELFF. Full variable domain (rest looked up from reference TRBV7-9 and TRBJ2-2): DTGVSQNPRHKITKRGQNVTFRCDPISEHNRLYWYRQTLGQGPEFLTYFQNEAQLEKSRLLSDRFSAERPKGSFSTLEIQRTEQGDSAMYLCASSRPRPPKRDTGELFFGEGSRLTVL.

The V gene is TRBV21-1, the J gene TRBJ2-7; the D call of TRBD1 is as the table states it, not checked on the DNA. TRBV21-1 is classified as a pseudogene. The CDR3 loop spans 18 amino acids. CDR3 residues: CASRAGLKTGSTSYEQYF. The DNA of the CDR3 is TGTGCCAGCAGGGCAGGTCTCAAGACAGGGTCGACAAGCTACGAGCAGTACTTC.

This chain uses TRBV5-6 with TRBJ1-5, with 12 bases lining up with TRBD1. Trimming took 5 bases from V and 4 from J; bases not matched to a gene: 13. The CDR3 covers 18 residues. Germline values: CDR1 SGHDT, CDR2 YYEEEE. CDR3 nucleotide sequence: TGTGCCAGCAGTTCCAAACCGGGACAGGGGGCGGAGAATCAGCCCCAGCATTTT. It specifies CASSSKPGQGAENQPQHF.

The genes are TRBV7-2 and TRBJ2-7; 8 positions agree with TRBD2. The CDR3 is 15 residues long. CDR1 is SGHTA, CDR2 FQGNSA, per germline. V lost 5 bases, J lost 2 bases, and 8 bases stayed unmatched. As DNA, the CDR3 is TGTGCCAGCAGCCCAACAGCGGGGGCCGCCTACGAGCAGTACTTC. The encoded protein is CASSPTAGAAYEQYF.

The V and J genes are TRBV12-1 and TRBJ2-3; TRBD2, the table's D call, lacks a check against the DNA. TRBV12-1 is classified as a pseudogene. This CDR3 comprises 15 residues. CDR3 amino acids: CASSFGRGGPDTQYF. The CDR3 DNA is TGTGCCAGCAGCTTTGGGAGGGGGGGTCCAGATACGCAGTATTTT.

This sequence joins TRBV4-2 and TRBJ2-1; TRBD2 aligns across 9 bases. V lost 4 bases and J lost 9; bases outside the gene matches: 19. This CDR3 is built from 18 residues. Germline CDR1 is LGHNA and CDR2 is YNFKEQ. The CDR3 reads CASSPLLPLRAGGSEQFF. DNA of the CDR3: TGTGCCAGCAGCCCCTTGCTCCCCTTGAGAGCGGGGGGCAGTGAGCAGTTCTTC.

The rearrangement links TRBV11-2 to TRBJ2-1; 15 bases agree with TRBD2. Germline-derived CDR1 and CDR2 are SGHAT and FQNNGV. The CDR3 is made up of 17 amino acids. V was clipped by 4 bases and J by 4 bases; unmatched bases: 5. The CDR3 DNA is TGTGCCAGCAGCTCCGTAGGACTAGCGGGGGGGTACAATGAGCAGTTCTTC. This encodes CASSSVGLAGGYNEQFF.

V is TRBV7-9 and J is TRBJ1-4, with D perhaps TRBD1 (6 bases). Deletions cut 0 bases from V and 3 bases from J, with 17 bases between. CDR1 and CDR2 (germline): SEHNR, FQNEAQ (reference sequence). The CDR3 has 18 residues. The CDR3 region is CASSLAVGADVANEKLFF. In nucleotides, the CDR3 is TGTGCCAGCAGCTTAGCAGTGGGGGCTGATGTCGCTAATGAAAAACTGTTTTTT.

This clone came up a few times. The chain carries TRBV27 and TRBJ1-1; 8 bases line up with TRBD1. This CDR3 is 15 amino acids long. Trimming cost V 0 bases and J 4 bases; bases outside gene matches: 4. The germline V gene encodes CDR1 MNHEY and CDR2 SMNVEV (reference sequence). For the CDR3, the DNA is TGTGCCAGCAGTTTATCGGGGCAGGGGGCCACTGAAGCTTTCTTT. As protein: CASSLSGQGATEAFF.

The chain has TRBV3-1 (or the pseudogene TRBV3-2) and TRBJ2-7, with D possibly matching TRBD1 (6 bases). Trimming pared 2 bases from V and 3 bases from J, leaving 20 bases between. The CDR3 runs 17 residues. Germline lookup yields CDR1 LGHDT and CDR2 YNNKEL (reference sequence). The CDR3 here is CASSQKGDGRYFYEQYF. The CDR3, as DNA: TGTGCCAGCAGCCAAAAGGGGGATGGACGCTATTTCTACGAGCAGTACTTC.

Comment on this clone: The sample contains more than one DNA sequence encoding this CDR3. This chain links TRBV18 with TRBJ2-7; 7 bases are a match to TRBD1. J lost 3 bases, V lost 1 base, and 0 bases had no gene match. CDR1 is KGHSH and CDR2 is LQKENI in the germline V gene. The CDR3 has 13 amino acids. The CDR3 here is CASSPRDSYEQYF. The CDR3 DNA is TGTGCCAGCTCACCACGGGACAGCTACGAGCAGTACTTC.

A few counts support this clone. The chain carries TRBV13 and TRBJ1-1; possibly TRBD1 for D (6 bases). Germline V gives CDR1 PRHDT, CDR2 FYEKMQ (reference sequence). The CDR3 is made up of 15 amino acids. V lost 4 bases and J lost 0, with 12 bases in between. CDR3 sequence: CASSSSGQLNTEAFF. CDR3 in DNA: TGTGCCAGCAGCTCATCGGGACAACTGAACACTGAAGCTTTCTTT.

J is TRBJ2-6 and V is TRBV6-2 or TRBV6-3; possible D gene TRBD1, 5 bases. CDR1 and CDR2 from the germline V gene are MNHEY and SVGEGT. V gave up 1 base and J gave up 2 bases, with 9 bases separating them. The CDR3 is 16 amino acids. The CDR3 nucleotides read TGTGCCAGCAGTTACTTTCTCAGGGCTGGGGCCAACGTCCTGACTTTC. It yields the protein CASSYFLRAGANVLTF.

The table lists this clone with a count of one. CDR3 coding DNA: TGCGCCAGCAGCCTAGGACAGGGGATACCCAACACTGAAGCTTTCTTT. It is translated as CASSLGQGIPNTEAFF. The chain combines TRBV4-1 with TRBJ1-1; 9 bases fit TRBD1. V shed 4 bases, J shed 2 bases, and the junction held 8 bases outside the gene matches. The germline CDR1 and CDR2 sequences are MGHRA and YSYEKL. There are 16 residues in the CDR3.

V is TRBV5-5 and J is TRBJ1-4, with TRBD1 matching over 10 bases. This CDR3 is 15 amino acids long. The trim removed 4 bases at V and 8 bases at J, leaving 8 bases unmatched. Per germline, CDR1 SGHKS and CDR2 YYEKEE (reference sequence). The CDR3 reads CASSIPGQGKEKLFF. DNA of the CDR3: TGTGCCAGCAGCATACCGGGACAGGGGAAAGAAAAACTGTTTTTT.

The chain carries TRBV7-9 and TRBJ2-3; 7 nucleotides match TRBD1. From germline, CDR1 is SEHNR and CDR2 FQNEAQ (reference sequence). The CDR3 consists of 16 residues. Losses at the gene ends were 4 bases for V and 0 bases for J; bases not matched to a gene: 7. DNA for the CDR3: TGTGCCAGCAGCTCTTACAGGGGATCTAGCACAGATACGCAGTATTTT. This sequence encodes CASSSYRGSSTDTQYF.